A selection of T cell receptor beta chains follows, all from one sample in a study of blood T cell repertoires in COVID-19. Assay used: immunoSEQ multiplex PCR; TCRdb lists only in-frame clones, some missing. The sample comprises 160,000 or so clones, around 79% of which are singletons, and 8.1% rests with the top ten. Sequencing was done on a sample of peripheral blood. The receptors shown here come from a woman aged 55-69 years with COVID-19, enrolled during active disease. Both conserved end residues are part of each CDR3. D genes are given only for firm matches. Size is omitted from some rows. Given values are once, few, many or a class for expanded clones.

len,j_gene,v_gene,d_gene,abundance,CDR3nt,CDR3aa
14,TRBJ2-2,TRBV7-2,.,few,TGTGCCAGCGCTGGTTCCAGGAACACCGGGGAGCTGTTTTTT,CASAGSRNTGELFF
12,TRBJ2-1,TRBV5-1,.,.,TGCGCCAGCAGCTTGGGGGGCGCTGAGCAGTTCTTC,CASSLGGAEQFF
11,TRBJ1-2,TRBV29-1,.,.,TGCAGCGTTGAGGGGGGGGATGGCTACACCTTC,CSVEGGDGYTF
13,TRBJ1-1,TRBV16,.,.,TGTGCCAGCAGCCAATCCCAGGGAACTGAAGCTTTCTTT,CASSQSQGTEAFF
14,TRBJ2-7,TRBV2,TRBD2,.,TGTGCCAGCAGTCAAGGGACTAGCGGGAGCGAGCAGTACTTC,CASSQGTSGSEQYF
14,TRBJ2-1,TRBV6-1,.,.,TGTGCCAGCAGTGAACTGGAGGGTTGGAATGAGCAGTTCTTC,CASSELEGWNEQFF
14,TRBJ2-5,TRBV4-3,.,many,TGCGCCAGCAGCCAAGACACCGGGAAAGAGACCCAGTACTTC,CASSQDTGKETQYF
15,TRBJ2-5,TRBV6-7,.,.,TGTGCCAGCAGTTATGGCCAGCGACAGAAAGAGACCCAGTACTTC,CASSYGQRQKETQYF
14,TRBJ2-7,TRBV18,.,.,TGTGCCAGCTCATTCGCAGGGGAGCCCTACGAGCAGTACTTC,CASSFAGEPYEQYF
15,TRBJ2-5,TRBV28,.,.,TGTGCCAGCAGTTTGTCTCGGCGGGAAAAAGAGACCCAGTACTTC,CASSLSRREKETQYF
12,TRBJ1-6,TRBV12-3/TRBV12-4,.,.,TGTGCCAGCAGCCACTTTAATTCACCCCTCCACTTT,CASSHFNSPLHF
20,TRBJ2-1,TRBV6-2/TRBV6-3,TRBD2,.,TGTGCCAGCAGTTATCCTCAGGGACTAGCGGGAGTTAACTCCTACAATGAGCAGTTCTTC,CASSYPQGLAGVNSYNEQFF
15,TRBJ2-3,TRBV27,TRBD2,few,TGTGCCAGCAGTTATGGGACTAGCGGGACAGATACGCAGTATTTT,CASSYGTSGTDTQYF
15,TRBJ1-1,TRBV5-4,TRBD1,.,TGTGCCAGCAGCAAACAGGGGGCAAGGAACACTGAAGCTTTCTTT,CASSKQGARNTEAFF
13,TRBJ2-7,TRBV12-3/TRBV12-4,TRBD1,.,TGTGCCAGCACCCGGACAGGAGTCTACGAGCAGTACTTC,CASTRTGVYEQYF
16,TRBJ1-6,TRBV6-1,.,many,TGTGCCAGCAGTGAGTCCCGGGGCTCCTATAATTCACCCCTCCACTTT,CASSESRGSYNSPLHF
16,TRBJ2-1,TRBV14,.,.,TGTGCCAGCAGCCAAATGCGGAACCCCAGCTACAATGAGCAGTTCTTC,CASSQMRNPSYNEQFF
17,TRBJ2-1,TRBV5-1,TRBD2,.,TGCGCCAGCAGCTTGGTGGCTAGCGGGGTCTTTACACATGAGCAGTTCTTC,CASSLVASGVFTHEQFF
14,TRBJ1-5,TRBV10-2,.,.,TGCGCCAGCAGTGAGTCAGCCGGGTATCAGCCCCAGCATTTT,CASSESAGYQPQHF
16,TRBJ2-2,TRBV11-3,TRBD1,.,TGTGCCAGCAGCGATACCGGGACAGTCTACACCGGGGAGCTGTTTTTT,CASSDTGTVYTGELFF
12,TRBJ2-3,TRBV10-3,.,.,TGTGCCATCAGTGATGGCGGAGATACGCAGTATTTT,CAISDGGDTQYF
16,TRBJ1-6,TRBV10-3,TRBD1,once,TGTGCCATCAGGGCGACCCCTGGACAGGGTGGGTCACCCCTCCACTTT,CAIRATPGQGGSPLHF
15,TRBJ2-1,TRBV20-1,TRBD2,.,TGCAGTGCTAGTGATAGCGGGAGAGGGGGCAATGAGCAGTTCTTC,CSASDSGRGGNEQFF
16,TRBJ1-1,TRBV30,TRBD1,.,TGTGCCTGGAACCCGGGACAGGGAGTACCGAACACTGAAGCTTTCTTT,CAWNPGQGVPNTEAFF
14,TRBJ2-1,TRBV6-5,.,many,TGTGCCAGCAGGCTGGGGCTCGGAATAAATGAGCAGTTCTTC,CASRLGLGINEQFF
13,TRBJ2-7,TRBV6-5,TRBD2,.,TGTGCCAGCAGGGCGGGAGGTGGTAACGAGCAGTACTTC,CASRAGGGNEQYF
13,TRBJ2-7,TRBV3-1/TRBV3-2,.,.,TGTGCCAGCAGCCAAGACCCTTCCTACGAGCAGTACTTC,CASSQDPSYEQYF
18,TRBJ1-5,TRBV5-5,TRBD1,.,TGTGCCAGCAGCTGGACTCCGGGACAGGGGTGGGGGAATCAGCCCCAGCATTTT,CASSWTPGQGWGNQPQHF
13,TRBJ2-7,TRBV20-1,TRBD2,.,TGCAGTGCTAGTAGCGGGAGGGCCTACGAGCAGTACTTC,CSASSGRAYEQYF
14,TRBJ1-5,TRBV28,.,.,TGTGCCAGCAGTTTCGCAGGCTTTAATCAGCCCCAGCATTTT,CASSFAGFNQPQHF
16,TRBJ2-5,TRBV6-2/TRBV6-3,TRBD2,.,TGTGCCAGCAGTGGACTAGCGGGGGGGCCTAAAGAGACCCAGTACTTC,CASSGLAGGPKETQYF
13,TRBJ1-5,TRBV27,.,.,TGTGCCAGCAGCCTAACTGCCGGTCAGCCCCAGCATTTT,CASSLTAGQPQHF
11,TRBJ1-1,TRBV7-2,.,.,TGTGTGGAGCACTGGGACACTGAAGCTTTCTTT,CVEHWDTEAFF
15,TRBJ2-2,TRBV18,.,.,TGTGCCAGCTCGCCAAATGAGGGCAACACCGGGGAGCTGTTTTTT,CASSPNEGNTGELFF
16,TRBJ2-2,TRBV28,.,.,TGTGCCAGCAGTTTTTACAGGCCCCAGATCCTCGGGGAGCTGTTTTTT,CASSFYRPQILGELFF
13,TRBJ1-1,TRBV9,TRBD1,.,TGTGCCAGCAGCTCAGGGGGGATAGGTGAAGCTTTCTTT,CASSSGGIGEAFF
18,TRBJ2-2,TRBV7-9,TRBD2,.,TGTGCCAGCAGCTTAGACCCCCAGCGGGGGGGCCGGGACGGGGAGCTGTTTTTT,CASSLDPQRGGRDGELFF
15,TRBJ1-1,TRBV20-1,TRBD1,.,TGCAGTGCTAGTGTAGGGACAGGGGATTCAACTGAAGCTTTCTTT,CSASVGTGDSTEAFF
18,TRBJ2-2,TRBV18,TRBD2,.,TGTGCCAGCTCACCACAGGTCGGCGGGAGAGGTAACACCGGGGAGCTGTTTTTT,CASSPQVGGRGNTGELFF
15,TRBJ2-7,TRBV20-1,TRBD1,.,TGCAGTGCTAGTGGGGGACAGATAACCTCCTACGAGCAGTACTTC,CSASGGQITSYEQYF
17,TRBJ2-2,TRBV5-6,.,few,TGTGCCAGCAGCTTGTACGGGGAAAACACGAACACCGGGGAGCTGTTTTTT,CASSLYGENTNTGELFF
13,TRBJ1-2,TRBV28,TRBD1,few,TGTGCCAGCACCTCGGGGACAGGGTTCGGCTACACCTTC,CASTSGTGFGYTF
15,TRBJ2-3,TRBV6-5,TRBD1,.,TGTGCCAGCAGTCGACCGGGACAGGGGGCAAATACGCAGTATTTT,CASSRPGQGANTQYF
18,TRBJ2-2,TRBV5-1,TRBD2,.,TGCGCCAGCAGCTTTAGTGGGACTAGCGGGGCGAACACCGGGGAGCTGTTTTTT,CASSFSGTSGANTGELFF
15,TRBJ1-1,TRBV6-5,TRBD1,.,TGTGCCAGCAATTTTCGGGCAGGGGGCTATACTGAAGCTTTCTTT,CASNFRAGGYTEAFF
11,TRBJ1-2,TRBV29-1,TRBD1,.,TGCAGCGAAGGACAGGGATATGGCTACACCTTC,CSEGQGYGYTF
16,TRBJ1-4,TRBV28,TRBD1,.,TGTGCCAGCAGTTTACCCCTCGGGACAGGGGCCTCGCAACTGTTTTTT,CASSLPLGTGASQLFF
18,TRBJ1-6,TRBV9,TRBD1,once,TGTGCCAGCAGCGTCAGTCGGACAGGGTGTAGTACGGGGCCACCCCTCCACTTT,CASSVSRTGCSTGPPLHF
12,TRBJ1-1,TRBV6-5,.,.,TGTGCCAGCAGGGCCTTGAACACTGAAGCTTTCTTT,CASRALNTEAFF
14,TRBJ2-7,TRBV9,TRBD2,few,TGTGCCAGCAGCGTAGAGGCAGGGAGGGGCGAGCAGTACTTC,CASSVEAGRGEQYF
15,TRBJ1-4,TRBV5-1,.,.,TGCGCCAGCAGCTGGTCCGCGGAGGGCAATGAAAAACTGTTTTTT,CASSWSAEGNEKLFF
16,TRBJ1-1,TRBV11-1,TRBD1,few,TGTGCCAGCAGCCTGGGACAGGGGGTGATGATGGCTGAAGCTTTCTTT,CASSLGQGVMMAEAFF
15,TRBJ1-4,TRBV6-1,.,.,TGTGCCAGCAGTGAGCAGGGGTCACCTTCCGAAAAACTGTTTTTT,CASSEQGSPSEKLFF
16,TRBJ2-7,TRBV18,TRBD1,few,TGTGCCAGCTCAACAGGATCCGGGACAGGGAACTACGAGCAGTACTTC,CASSTGSGTGNYEQYF
13,TRBJ1-5,TRBV19,TRBD1,.,TGTGCCAGTGGGACAGGAGCGAATCAGCCCCAGCATTTT,CASGTGANQPQHF
15,TRBJ1-2,TRBV5-1,TRBD1,.,TGCGCCAGCAGCGTCCGGGACAGGGGGACTGGTGGCTACACCTTC,CASSVRDRGTGGYTF
17,TRBJ1-1,TRBV9,.,.,TGTGCCAGCAGCGTAGCTAATACTGATACCCACAACACTGAAGCTTTCTTT,CASSVANTDTHNTEAFF
15,TRBJ2-5,TRBV24-1,TRBD2,.,TGTGCCACCAGTGATTGGACTAGCGGGAGAGAGACCCAGTACTTC,CATSDWTSGRETQYF
15,TRBJ1-1,TRBV2,.,.,TGTGCCAGCATCCCAGGAGCGGGGATGAACACTGAAGCTTTCTTT,CASIPGAGMNTEAFF
16,TRBJ2-1,TRBV21-1,.,.,TGTGCCAGCAGCAAAGTTCGGGGTAGAAGTCGCGATGAGCAGTTCTTC,CASSKVRGRSRDEQFF